This T cell receptor (beta chain) was observed in a study of cytomegalovirus exposure and HLA in healthy donors. Researchers ran the PCR with 60 Vbeta and 13 Jbeta primers. Original methodology: As a later analysis found, there were 80 million or so unique TCR beta chains, of which roughly 11 million were shared. Clones were sequenced by immunoSEQ multiplex PCR, and TCRdb holds only the in-frame ones, with some missing. V and J calls and clone size are given by that table; D and trimming were obtained from the DNA. The top ten clones hold 1.4% to 1.5% of a sample with 170,000 or so clones, 77% of them seen once. Trimming removed 2 bases from V and 2 bases from J, with 8 bases in between. The germline CDR1 and CDR2 sequences are SGHRS and YFSETQ. The CDR3 is made up of 13 amino acids. A remark on this clone: The target antigen is unknown.

Study outcomes and limitations: Later on, analysis showed that most CMV-associated TCR beta chains appeared to be HLA-restricted. The Asian-associated ancestry cluster reportedly had fewer N-insertions than the approximately 670-donor mean in a later analysis.

The gene calls are TRBV5-1 and TRBJ2-7; D is unresolved. The sequence derives from a woman under 40 in good health and CMV-seropositive. The sequencing input was PBMCs. CDR3 region: CASSFDITYEQYF. For the CDR3, the DNA is TGCGCCAGCAGCTTTGACATAACCTACGAGCAGTACTTC.